This T cell receptor beta chain is from a study of shared clonotypes between healthy human individuals. The wider study: Three plates were used per donor for CD4 naive, three for CD4 memory, two for CD8 naive and one for CD8 memory.

General study results and limits: Sequencing depth was predicted to influence how clonotypes are shared among donors.

Per germline, CDR1 SQVTM and CDR2 ANQGSEA. The V gene lost 5 bases and the J gene lost 9 bases, with 16 bases spanning the gap. This CDR3 has 12 residues. Only CD45RO-negative cells positively selected for CCR7 counted as naive CD8 cells, so terminally differentiated effector memory CD45RA+ cells were excluded. The table came from immunoSEQ multiplex PCR; TCRdb's copy has only in-frame clones and leaves some out. The sample has more than 550,000 clones; about 90% are singletons. In the case of this clone: Its antigen remains unidentified.

Sequenced sample: naive CD8+ T cells sorted from blood. This sequence joins TRBV29-1 and TRBJ1-1; D is uncertain. The TCR sequence derives from a man aged 30 to 39 in good health. The CDR3 sequence: CSVISEDSKAFF. The CDR3 DNA sequence: TGCAGCGTTATTTCAGAGGACTCGAAAGCTTTCTTT.